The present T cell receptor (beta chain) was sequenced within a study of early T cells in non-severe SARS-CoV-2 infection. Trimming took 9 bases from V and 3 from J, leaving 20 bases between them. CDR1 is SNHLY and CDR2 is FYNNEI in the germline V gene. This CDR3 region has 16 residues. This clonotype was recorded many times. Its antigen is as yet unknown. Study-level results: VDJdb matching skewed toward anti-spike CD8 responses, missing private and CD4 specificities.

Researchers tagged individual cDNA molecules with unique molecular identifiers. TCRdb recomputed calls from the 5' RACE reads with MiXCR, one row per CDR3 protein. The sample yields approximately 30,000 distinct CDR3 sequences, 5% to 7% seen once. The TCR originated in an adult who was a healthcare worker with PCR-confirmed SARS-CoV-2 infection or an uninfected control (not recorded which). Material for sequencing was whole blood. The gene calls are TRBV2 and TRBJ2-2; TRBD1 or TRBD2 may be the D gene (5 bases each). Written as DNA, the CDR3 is TGTGCCAGTTCGGGACGGGCAGGCCGGGACACCGGGGAGCTGTTTTTT. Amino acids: CASSGRAGRDTGELFF.